One T cell receptor beta chain is described in this entry. Its antigen has not been determined. No base quality information exists; no much larger clone differs at one position. TCRbeta CDR3 regions were amplified from genomic DNA using the immunoSEQ Assay, a bias-controlled multiplex PCR. Processing in the source paper ran as follows. The number of nucleated cells in each sample was estimated by amplification of reference gene primers within the assay. To quantify the absolute abundance of each unique TCRbeta CDR3 rearrangement, sequence reads were collapsed and filtered. For each sample, productive Simpson clonality was calculated by taking the square root of Simpson's diversity index across productive rearrangements. TCRdb mirrors the immuneACCESS table, restricted to in-frame sequences. Some clones are absent from its copies; in checked studies, under half trace to an unresolved V gene, and the reason for the others is unknown. The V and J calls and the clone size are those of that table, but D and trimming were determined from the DNA. This sample holds 200,000 to 250,000 clones; 75% to 90% were observed only once. Together, the top ten hold approximately 3.4% of the sample.

Participants in the prospective study were enrolled through a virtual design, were aged roughly 18 to 100 years, and lived in some 24 United States geographic areas. In the prospective study, cohorts were assigned on the basis of participant-reported clinical history obtained from a screening survey and a study questionnaire. Mobile phlebotomists in the prospective study collected whole blood, serum and a nasopharyngeal or oropharyngeal swab from every participant. Additional blood draws and questionnaires over an approximately two-month period could optionally be provided by prospective study participants. Before DNA extraction, prospective study blood samples were shipped either frozen or at room temperature. This sample was taken from a study of blood T cell repertoires in COVID-19 (dated by TCRdb to about 2020). Regarding the study in general: The collaborator samples originated in the United States, Italy and Spain and spanned the acute and convalescent phases of COVID-19. The prospective study material was composed of cDNA or gDNA derived from T cells, B-cell-depleted T cells, or PBMCs. Deeply sampled blood TCRbeta repertoires from subjects exposed to, actively infected with, or recovered from COVID-19 were included in the dataset. The repertoires were released in a freely available public database intended as a resource for research on the immune response to SARS-CoV-2. The samples were drawn from two sources: the first 160 participants of the ongoing ImmuneRACE study, and 950 to 1,500 subjects contributed by 6 global collaborators. A de-identified subject ID, COVID-19 status, age in years and sex were almost always included in the sample metadata. Where available, HLA class I and class II types were obtained from metadata supplied by the sample provider rather than from assay-based typing. Summary of the overall study and its limitations: How much clinical and demographic metadata was included differed by source and by participant, and the metadata was provided uncurated.

The CDR3 contains 13 residues, cysteine and phenylalanine counted. The DNA shown is the 39-base CDR3, in frame from base 1. After removal of 0 bases from V and 5 bases from J, the junction retains 0 bases not matched to a gene. CDR1 and CDR2 are read off the germline V gene as MNHEY and SVGAGI. This TCR was sampled from a young woman in a cohort exposed to, infected with or recovered from COVID-19 (not recorded which). Sample: PBMCs or T cells enriched from blood (not recorded which). Recombination joined TRBV6-5 with TRBJ2-5, with 7 bases aligning to TRBD1. Read as DNA, the sequence is TGTGCCAGCAGTTACTCGACAGGGGAGACCCAGTACTTC. It encodes CASSYSTGETQYF.